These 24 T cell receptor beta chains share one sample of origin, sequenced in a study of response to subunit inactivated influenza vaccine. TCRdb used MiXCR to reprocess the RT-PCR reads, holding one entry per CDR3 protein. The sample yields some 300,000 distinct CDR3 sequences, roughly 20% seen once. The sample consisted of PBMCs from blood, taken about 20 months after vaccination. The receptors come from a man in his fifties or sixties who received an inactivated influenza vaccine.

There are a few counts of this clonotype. For the CDR3, the DNA is TGTGCCAGCAGCTCCCTAGCCCGGGGGGTGATCTCTGGAAACACCATATATTTT. Protein sequence: CASSSLARGVISGNTIYF. V and J are TRBV11-2 and TRBJ1-3; D is possibly TRBD1 (5 bases). The germline V and J ends were trimmed by 4 bases and 0 bases, with 19 bases remaining between them. CDR1 and CDR2 from the germline V gene are SGHAT and FQNNGV. The CDR3 loop spans 18 amino acids.

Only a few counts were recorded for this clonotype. The CDR3 here is CSARDSGTGGSPLHF. DNA for the CDR3: TGCAGTGCTAGAGATTCCGGGACAGGGGGATCACCCCTCCACTTT. The chain has TRBV20-1 and TRBJ1-6; 11 nucleotides match TRBD1. The CDR3 runs 15 residues. The ends lost 0 bases at V and 10 bases at J; junction bases unmatched: 5. Germline V gives CDR1 DFQATT, CDR2 SNEGSKA (reference sequence).

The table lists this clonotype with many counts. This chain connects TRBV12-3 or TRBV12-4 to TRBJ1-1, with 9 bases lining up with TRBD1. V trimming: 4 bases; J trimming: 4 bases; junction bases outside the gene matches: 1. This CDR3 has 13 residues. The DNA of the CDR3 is TGTGCCAGCAGTTCGGACAGGGGCACTGAAGCTTTCTTT. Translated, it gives CASSSDRGTEAFF.

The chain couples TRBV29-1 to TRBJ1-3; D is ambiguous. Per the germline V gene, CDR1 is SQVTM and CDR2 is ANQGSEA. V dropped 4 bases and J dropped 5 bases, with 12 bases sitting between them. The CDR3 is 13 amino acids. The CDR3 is CSVVQDGRNTIYF. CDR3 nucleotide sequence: TGCAGCGTTGTCCAGGACGGGAGAAACACCATATATTTT.

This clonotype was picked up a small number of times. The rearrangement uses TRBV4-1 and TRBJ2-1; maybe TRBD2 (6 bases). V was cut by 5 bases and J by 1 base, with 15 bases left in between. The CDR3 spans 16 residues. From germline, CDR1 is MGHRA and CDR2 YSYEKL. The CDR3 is CASSFTGERSYNEQFF. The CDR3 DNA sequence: TGCGCCAGCAGCTTTACGGGGGAGCGATCCTACAATGAGCAGTTCTTC.

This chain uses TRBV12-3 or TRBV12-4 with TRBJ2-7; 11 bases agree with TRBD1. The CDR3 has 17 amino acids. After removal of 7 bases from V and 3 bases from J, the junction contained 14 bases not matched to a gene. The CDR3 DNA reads TGTGCCAGCACGAATCGAGTTCCGGGACAGGGGGTCTACGAGCAGTACTTC. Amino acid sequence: CASTNRVPGQGVYEQYF.

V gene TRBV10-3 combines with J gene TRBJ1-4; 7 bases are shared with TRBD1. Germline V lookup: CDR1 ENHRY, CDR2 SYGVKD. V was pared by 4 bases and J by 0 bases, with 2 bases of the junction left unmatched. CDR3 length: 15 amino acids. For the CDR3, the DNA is TGTGCCATCAGTGGGGGGACAGCAACTAATGAAAAACTGTTTTTT. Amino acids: CAISGGTATNEKLFF.

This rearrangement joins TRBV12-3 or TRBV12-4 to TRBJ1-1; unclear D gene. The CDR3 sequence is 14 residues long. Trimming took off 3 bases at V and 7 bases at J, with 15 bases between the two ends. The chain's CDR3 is CASSFTQEQGEAFF. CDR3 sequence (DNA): TGTGCCAGCAGTTTTACCCAGGAGCAAGGTGAAGCTTTCTTT.

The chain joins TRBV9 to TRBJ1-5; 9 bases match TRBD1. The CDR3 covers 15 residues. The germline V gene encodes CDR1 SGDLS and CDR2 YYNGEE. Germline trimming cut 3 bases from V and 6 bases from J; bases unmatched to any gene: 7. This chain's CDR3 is CASSAGQGLSQPQHF. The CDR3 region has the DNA TGTGCCAGCAGCGCAGGACAGGGGTTGAGTCAGCCCCAGCATTTT.

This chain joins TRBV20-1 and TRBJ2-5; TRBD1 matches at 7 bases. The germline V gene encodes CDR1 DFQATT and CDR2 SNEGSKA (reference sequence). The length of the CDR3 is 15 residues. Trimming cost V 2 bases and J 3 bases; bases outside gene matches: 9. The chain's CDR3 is CSARFLTGVEETQYF. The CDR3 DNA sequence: TGCAGTGCTAGATTCTTAACAGGGGTAGAAGAGACCCAGTACTTC.

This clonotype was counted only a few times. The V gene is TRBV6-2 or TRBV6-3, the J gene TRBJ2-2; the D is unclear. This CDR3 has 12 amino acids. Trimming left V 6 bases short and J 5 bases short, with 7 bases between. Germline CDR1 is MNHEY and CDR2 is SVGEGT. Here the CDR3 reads CASSHGTGELFF. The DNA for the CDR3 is TGTGCCAGCAGCCACGGGACCGGGGAGCTGTTTTTT.

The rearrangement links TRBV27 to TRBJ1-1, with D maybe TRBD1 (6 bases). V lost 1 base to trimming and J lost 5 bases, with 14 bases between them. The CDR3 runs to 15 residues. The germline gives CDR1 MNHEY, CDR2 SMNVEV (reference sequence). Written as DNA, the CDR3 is TGTGCCAGCAGTTTATGGTTAGGGGGGGGAACTGAAGCTTTCTTT. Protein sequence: CASSLWLGGGTEAFF.

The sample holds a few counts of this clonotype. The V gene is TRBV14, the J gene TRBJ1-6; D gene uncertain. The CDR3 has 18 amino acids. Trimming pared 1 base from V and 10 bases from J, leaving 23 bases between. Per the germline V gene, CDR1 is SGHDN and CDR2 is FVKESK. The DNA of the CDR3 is TGTGCCAGCAGCCAAGGCATAACCGGATGGTCCGCGGCGTCACCCCTCCACTTT. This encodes CASSQGITGWSAASPLHF.

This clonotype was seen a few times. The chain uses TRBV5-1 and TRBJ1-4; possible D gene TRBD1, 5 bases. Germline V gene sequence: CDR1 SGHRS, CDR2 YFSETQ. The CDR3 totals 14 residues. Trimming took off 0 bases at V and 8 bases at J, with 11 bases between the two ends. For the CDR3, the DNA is TGCGCCAGCAGCTTGGAAAGGGGTGACGAAAAACTGTTTTTT. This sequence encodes CASSLERGDEKLFF.

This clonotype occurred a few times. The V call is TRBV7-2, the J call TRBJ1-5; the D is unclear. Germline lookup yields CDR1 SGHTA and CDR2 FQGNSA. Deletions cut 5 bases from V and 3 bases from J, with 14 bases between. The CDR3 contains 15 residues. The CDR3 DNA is TGTGCCAGCAGCAATAGTCACGGGTTCAATCAGCCCCAGCATTTT. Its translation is CASSNSHGFNQPQHF.

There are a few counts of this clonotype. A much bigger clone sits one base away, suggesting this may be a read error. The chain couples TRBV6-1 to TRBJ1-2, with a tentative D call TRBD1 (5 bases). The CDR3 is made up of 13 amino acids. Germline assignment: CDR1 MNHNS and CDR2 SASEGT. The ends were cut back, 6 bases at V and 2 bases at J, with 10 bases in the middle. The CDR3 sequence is CASRSGTNYGYTF. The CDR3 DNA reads TGTGCCAGCAGGTCCGGGACGAACTATGGCTACACCTTC.

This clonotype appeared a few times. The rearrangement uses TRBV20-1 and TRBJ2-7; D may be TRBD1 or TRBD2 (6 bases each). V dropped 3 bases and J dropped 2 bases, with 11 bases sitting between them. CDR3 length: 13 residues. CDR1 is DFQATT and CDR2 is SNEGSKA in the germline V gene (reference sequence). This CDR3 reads CSARDGGPYEQYF. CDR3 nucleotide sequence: TGCAGTGCTAGGGACGGGGGCCCCTACGAGCAGTACTTC.

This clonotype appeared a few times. The CDR3 DNA sequence: TGTGCCAGCAGCCAATACGGTAGGGGTGAGCAGTTCTTC. Protein sequence: CASSQYGRGEQFF. V is TRBV3-1 and J is TRBJ2-1, with a weak D call TRBD1 (5 bases). The germline gives CDR1 LGHDT, CDR2 YNNKEL (reference sequence). The CDR3 consists of 13 residues. Trimming took off 2 bases at V and 9 bases at J, with 11 bases between the two ends.

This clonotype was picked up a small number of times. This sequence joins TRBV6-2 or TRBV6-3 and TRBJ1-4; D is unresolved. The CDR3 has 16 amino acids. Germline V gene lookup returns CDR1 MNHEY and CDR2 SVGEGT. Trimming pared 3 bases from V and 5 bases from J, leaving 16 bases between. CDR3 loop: CASSYLTTDANEKLFF. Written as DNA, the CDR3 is TGTGCCAGCAGTTATCTAACGACGGATGCGAATGAAAAACTGTTTTTT.

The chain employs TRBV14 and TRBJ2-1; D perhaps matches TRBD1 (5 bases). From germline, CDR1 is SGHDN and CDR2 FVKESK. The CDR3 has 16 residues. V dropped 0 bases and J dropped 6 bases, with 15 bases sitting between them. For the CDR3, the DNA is TGTGCCAGCAGCCAAGAGGCAGGGTGGCAGGGCAATGAGCAGTTCTTC. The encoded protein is CASSQEAGWQGNEQFF. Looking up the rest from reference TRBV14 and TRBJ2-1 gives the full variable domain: EAGVTQFPSHSVIEKGQTVTLRCDPISGHDNLYWYRRVMGKEIKFLLHFVKESKQDESGMPNNRFLAERTGGTYSTLKVQPAELEDSGVYFCASSQEAGWQGNEQFFGPGTRLTVL.

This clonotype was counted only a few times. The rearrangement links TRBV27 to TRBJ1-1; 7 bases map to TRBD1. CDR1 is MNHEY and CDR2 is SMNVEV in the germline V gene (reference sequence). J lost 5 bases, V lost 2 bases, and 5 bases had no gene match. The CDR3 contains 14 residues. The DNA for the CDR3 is TGTGCCAGCAGTTTAAGACAGGGCTGGACTGAAGCTTTCTTT. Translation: CASSLRQGWTEAFF.

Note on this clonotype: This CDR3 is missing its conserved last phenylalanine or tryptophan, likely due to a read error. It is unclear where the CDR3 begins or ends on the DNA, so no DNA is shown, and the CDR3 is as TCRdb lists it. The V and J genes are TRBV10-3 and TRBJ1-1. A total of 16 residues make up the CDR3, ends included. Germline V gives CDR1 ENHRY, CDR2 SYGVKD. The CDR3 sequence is CAISPRARNSGTEALL.

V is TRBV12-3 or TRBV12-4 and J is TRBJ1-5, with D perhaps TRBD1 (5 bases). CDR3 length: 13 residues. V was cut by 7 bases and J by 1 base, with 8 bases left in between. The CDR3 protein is CASTWDSNQPQHF. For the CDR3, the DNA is TGTGCCAGCACCTGGGACAGCAATCAGCCCCAGCATTTT.

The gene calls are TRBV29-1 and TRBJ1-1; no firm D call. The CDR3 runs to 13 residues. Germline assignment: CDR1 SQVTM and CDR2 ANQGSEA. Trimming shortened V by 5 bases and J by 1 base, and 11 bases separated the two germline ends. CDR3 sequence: CSVREVTNTEAFF. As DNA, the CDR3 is TGCAGCGTTCGTGAAGTAACGAACACTGAAGCTTTCTTT. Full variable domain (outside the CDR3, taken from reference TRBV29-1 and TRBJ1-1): SAVISQKPSRDICQRGTSLTIQCQVDSQVTMMFWYRQQPGQSLTLIATANQGSEATYESGFVIDKFPISRPNLTFSTLTVSNMSPEDSSIYLCSVREVTNTEAFFGQGTRLTVV.